This passage covers 16 T cell receptor beta chains from one sample sequenced in a study of blood T cell repertoires in COVID-19. Here immunoSEQ multiplex PCR was the method, and the copy in TCRdb shows in-frame clones only, minus some. The sample has 160,000 or so clones, approximately 77% seen once. What was sequenced was PBMCs or T cells enriched from blood (not recorded which). These receptors all come from a man between 60 and 70 years old who had recovered from COVID-19.

The genes are TRBV11-2 and TRBJ1-1, with 7 bases aligning to TRBD1. The V gene end was trimmed by 4 bases and the J gene end by 3 bases; junction bases not matched to a gene: 8. The germline V gene encodes CDR1 SGHAT and CDR2 FQNNGV. The CDR3 covers 15 residues. The CDR3 sequence: CASSSRTGPYTEAFF. CDR3 sequence (DNA): TGTGCCAGCAGCTCTAGGACAGGTCCTTACACTGAAGCTTTCTTT.

The J gene is TRBJ2-6, the V gene TRBV12-5; no clear D gene. This CDR3 region has 14 residues. In germline, CDR1 is LGHNT, CDR2 FRNRAP. V lost 2 bases and J lost 4, with 6 bases in between. CDR3 loop: CASGLRGGANVLTF. In DNA form, the CDR3 reads TGTGCTAGTGGTTTGAGAGGCGGGGCCAACGTCCTGACTTTC.

In its sample, this clone was seen a few times. The chain uses TRBV5-5 and TRBJ2-7; the D gene is possibly TRBD1 (5 bases). Trimming removed 3 bases from V and 5 bases from J, with 15 bases in between. The germline gives CDR1 SGHKS, CDR2 YYEKEE (reference sequence). The CDR3 totals 14 residues. The CDR3 DNA sequence: TGTGCCAGCAGCTGGCAGGGTCTGAGGAACGAGCAGTACTTC. This encodes CASSWQGLRNEQYF.

The chain recombines TRBV27 with TRBJ2-3, with 8 bases lining up with TRBD2. The germline V gene has CDR1 MNHEY and CDR2 SMNVEV (reference sequence). The junction had 14 bases not matched to a gene; V was cut back by 1 base and J by 5 bases. This CDR3 has 18 residues. The DNA for the CDR3 is TGTGCCAGCAGTTTATGGGGCTCTGCGGGAGGACCACAAGATACGCAGTATTTT. Amino acid sequence: CASSLWGSAGGPQDTQYF.

The J gene is TRBJ1-5, the V gene TRBV27, with 8 bases identical to TRBD1. Unmatched junction bases numbered 4, after V lost 2 bases and J lost 4 bases. This CDR3 is built from 15 residues. Germline-derived CDR1 and CDR2 are MNHEY and SMNVEV (reference sequence). This CDR3 reads CASSLTGQANQPQHF. The CDR3 DNA reads TGTGCCAGCAGTTTAACGGGACAGGCTAATCAGCCCCAGCATTTT.

The rearrangement uses TRBV6-4 and TRBJ2-1; a possible D gene is TRBD2 (6 bases). The CDR3 sequence is 16 residues long. Trimming shortened V by 2 bases and J by 0 bases, and 11 bases separated the two germline ends. Germline V lookup: CDR1 MRHNA, CDR2 SNTAGT. In nucleotides, the CDR3 is TGTGCCAGCAGTGACCAACTGACTAGCTCCTACAATGAGCAGTTCTTC. Translating it yields CASSDQLTSSYNEQFF.

The gene calls are TRBV5-5 and TRBJ2-7, with 8 bases aligning to TRBD1. Germline V gene data show CDR1 as SGHKS and CDR2 as YYEKEE (reference sequence). After removal of 4 bases from V and 3 bases from J, the junction contained 12 bases not matched to a gene. The CDR3 has 16 residues. The CDR3 sequence: CASSTYSGQGYYEQYF. The CDR3 coding sequence is TGTGCCAGCAGCACATACTCCGGACAGGGATACTACGAGCAGTACTTC.

The chain has TRBV28 and TRBJ2-7; 11 nucleotides match TRBD2. Germline V lookup: CDR1 MDHEN, CDR2 SYDVKM. The trim removed 2 bases at V and 4 bases at J, leaving 4 bases unmatched. There are 15 residues in the CDR3. For the CDR3, the DNA is TGTGCCAGCAGTTTAGGGGGACTAGCGGAGTACGAGCAGTACTTC. Translated, it gives CASSLGGLAEYEQYF.

This chain links TRBV19 with TRBJ2-3; 11 bases agree with TRBD2. The V and J ends lost 6 bases and 2 bases, in that order; junction bases with no gene match: 7. The length of the CDR3 is 16 residues. Germline-derived CDR1 and CDR2 are LNHDA and SQIVND (reference sequence). The CDR3 DNA is TGTGCCAGTAGCCTTCCGACTAGCGGGGTCACAGATACGCAGTATTTT. Its translation is CASSLPTSGVTDTQYF.

The rearrangement joins TRBV28 to TRBJ2-1; 7 bases map to TRBD1. Trimming cost V 0 bases and J 3 bases; bases outside gene matches: 11. Germline V gene data show CDR1 as MDHEN and CDR2 as SYDVKM. This CDR3 has 18 amino acids. The CDR3 sequence is CASSLWRGPSNYYNEQFF. CDR3 nucleotides: TGTGCCAGCAGTTTATGGAGGGGGCCAAGTAACTACTACAATGAGCAGTTCTTC.

CDR3 in amino acids: CASSSAGYREGYTF. Written as DNA, the CDR3 is TGTGCCAGCAGCTCGGCGGGCTATCGGGAGGGCTACACCTTC. The rearrangement joins TRBV6-5 to TRBJ1-2, with D unclear. CDR3 size: 14 residues. Trimming stripped 6 bases from V and 8 bases from J, with 19 bases between. The germline V gene has CDR1 MNHEY and CDR2 SVGAGI.

The V call is TRBV5-1, the J call TRBJ1-2; 10 bases are shared with TRBD1. The ends lost 0 bases at V and 4 bases at J; junction bases unmatched: 0. Germline V lookup: CDR1 SGHRS, CDR2 YFSETQ. The CDR3 totals 14 residues. This CDR3 reads CASSLGTGGYGYTF. CDR3 bases: TGCGCCAGCAGCTTGGGGACAGGGGGCTATGGCTACACCTTC.

The rearrangement joins TRBV10-2 to TRBJ1-1; D gene ambiguous. The CDR3 is made up of 14 amino acids. Germline V gene lookup returns CDR1 WSHSY and CDR2 SAAADI. V lost 3 bases and J 2 bases, leaving 10 bases between the germline ends. The CDR3 nucleotides are TGCGCCAGCAGTGAACCGGGTTATAACACTGAAGCTTTCTTT. Translation gives CASSEPGYNTEAFF.

This chain's CDR3 is CATSTQGLSSGANVLTF. In nucleotides, the CDR3 is TGTGCCACCAGCACTCAGGGACTAAGCTCTGGGGCCAACGTCCTGACTTTC. The rearrangement links TRBV15 to TRBJ2-6; the match to TRBD2 covers 7 bases. CDR1 is LNHNV and CDR2 is YYDKDF in the germline V gene (reference sequence). CDR3 size: 17 residues. V gave up 4 bases and J gave up 0 bases; unmatched junction bases: 6.

This clone was recorded only once. This chain uses TRBV7-8 with TRBJ2-3; D is perhaps TRBD2 (6 bases). Germline values: CDR1 SGHVS, CDR2 FQNEAQ. V was pared by 5 bases and J by 1 base, with 7 bases between. The CDR3 has 13 amino acids. The CDR3 is CASSPGGTDTQYF. The CDR3, as DNA: TGTGCCAGCAGCCCGGGAGGCACAGATACGCAGTATTTT.

The V and J genes are TRBV12-3 or TRBV12-4 and TRBJ2-3, with TRBD1 matching 9 bases. J gave up 15 bases and V 3 bases, and 7 bases lay outside the gene matches. The CDR3 loop spans 12 amino acids. The CDR3 bases are TGTGCCAGCAGTTTCCGGGACAGGGTCCAATATTTT. This encodes CASSFRDRVQYF.